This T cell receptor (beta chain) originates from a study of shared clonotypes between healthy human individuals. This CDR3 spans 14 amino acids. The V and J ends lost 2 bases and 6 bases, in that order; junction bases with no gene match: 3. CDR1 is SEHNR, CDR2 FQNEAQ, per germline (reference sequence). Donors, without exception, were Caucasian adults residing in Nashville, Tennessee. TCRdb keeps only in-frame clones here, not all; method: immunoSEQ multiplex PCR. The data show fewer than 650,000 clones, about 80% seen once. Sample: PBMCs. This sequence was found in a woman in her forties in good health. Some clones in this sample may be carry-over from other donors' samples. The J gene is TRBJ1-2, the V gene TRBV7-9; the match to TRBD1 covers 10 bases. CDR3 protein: CASSLTGQGDGYTF. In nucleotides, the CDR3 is TGTGCCAGCAGCTTAACCGGACAGGGGGATGGCTACACCTTC.